This is a list of T cell receptor beta chains from one sample in a study of blood T cell repertoires in COVID-19. The protocol was immunoSEQ multiplex PCR, while the TCRdb copy is restricted to in-frame clones and leaves out a portion. The data show roughly 380,000 clones, 80% to 90% seen once. Input material: PBMCs or T cells enriched from blood (not recorded which). The receptor set was obtained from a man aged 25 to 45 who had recovered from COVID-19. CDR3s include the opening cysteine and the closing phenylalanine or tryptophan. Fields, in order: D gene, J gene, clone size, V gene, CDR3 protein, CDR3 DNA. D genes are given only for firm matches. For some rows the clone size is stated as once, few or many, or as a class when expanded; others skip it.

d_call: .; j_call: TRBJ2-7; clone_size: .; v_call: TRBV2; cdr3_aa: CASSGQNYYEQYF; cdr3_nt: TGTGCCAGCAGTGGACAGAACTACTACGAGCAGTACTTC
d_call: TRBD1; j_call: TRBJ2-7; clone_size: .; v_call: TRBV18; cdr3_aa: CASSPPGRTGGPYEQYF; cdr3_nt: TGTGCCAGCTCACCACCGGGTAGGACAGGGGGGCCCTACGAGCAGTACTTC
d_call: TRBD1; j_call: TRBJ1-2; clone_size: .; v_call: TRBV7-9; cdr3_aa: CASTSGTGDYGYTF; cdr3_nt: TGTGCCAGCACCTCTGGAACAGGGGACTATGGCTACACCTTC
d_call: .; j_call: TRBJ2-1; clone_size: .; v_call: TRBV2; cdr3_aa: CASSDRDNEQFF; cdr3_nt: TGTGCCAGCAGTGACAGGGACAATGAGCAGTTCTTC
d_call: TRBD1; j_call: TRBJ1-1; clone_size: .; v_call: TRBV30; cdr3_aa: CAWSTVGTGVTEAFF; cdr3_nt: TGTGCCTGGAGTACGGTGGGTACAGGGGTCACTGAAGCTTTCTTT
d_call: TRBD1; j_call: TRBJ2-3; clone_size: .; v_call: TRBV5-6; cdr3_aa: CASSLAGQGLDTQYF; cdr3_nt: TGTGCCAGCAGCTTGGCGGGACAGGGATTGGATACGCAGTATTTT
d_call: .; j_call: TRBJ2-3; clone_size: .; v_call: TRBV21-1; cdr3_aa: CASSRPPCRGPIADTQYF; cdr3_nt: TGTGCCAGCAGCAGACCACCTTGTAGGGGGCCCATCGCAGATACGCAGTATTTT
d_call: TRBD1; j_call: TRBJ1-5; clone_size: .; v_call: TRBV4-1; cdr3_aa: CASSQTPGGINQPQHF; cdr3_nt: TGCGCCAGCAGCCAGACCCCAGGGGGAATCAATCAGCCCCAGCATTTT
d_call: .; j_call: TRBJ1-5; clone_size: .; v_call: TRBV5-6; cdr3_aa: CASTTGGFGNQPQHF; cdr3_nt: TGTGCCAGCACCACTGGGGGGTTTGGCAATCAGCCCCAGCATTTT
d_call: TRBD1; j_call: TRBJ1-5; clone_size: .; v_call: TRBV7-9; cdr3_aa: CASSPGTGLAPQHF; cdr3_nt: TGTGCCAGCAGCCCCGGGACAGGGCTTGCCCCCCAGCATTTT
d_call: TRBD2; j_call: TRBJ2-1; clone_size: .; v_call: TRBV19; cdr3_aa: CASSPLAGDSLQGQFF; cdr3_nt: TGTGCCAGTAGTCCACTAGCGGGGGATTCCCTACAAGGGCAGTTCTTC
d_call: TRBD2; j_call: TRBJ2-7; clone_size: .; v_call: TRBV4-1; cdr3_aa: CASSQTAAGVPAYEQYF; cdr3_nt: TGCGCCAGCAGCCAAACCGCGGCGGGGGTACCCGCCTACGAGCAGTACTTC
d_call: TRBD2; j_call: TRBJ2-1; clone_size: .; v_call: TRBV30; cdr3_aa: CAWDPSGGQYNEQFF; cdr3_nt: TGTGCCTGGGACCCTAGCGGGGGGCAATACAATGAGCAGTTCTTC
d_call: .; j_call: TRBJ1-3; clone_size: .; v_call: TRBV7-6; cdr3_aa: CASSLVGGTGNTIYF; cdr3_nt: TGTGCCAGCAGCTTAGTAGGAGGGACTGGAAACACCATATATTTT
d_call: .; j_call: TRBJ1-2; clone_size: .; v_call: TRBV5-1; cdr3_aa: CASSSAPGQGYGYTF; cdr3_nt: TGCGCCAGCAGCTCCGCCCCAGGGCAGGGCTATGGCTACACCTTC
d_call: TRBD1; j_call: TRBJ1-2; clone_size: .; v_call: TRBV3-1/TRBV3-2; cdr3_aa: CASSQTGTDFHGYTF; cdr3_nt: TGTGCCAGCAGCCAGACCGGGACAGACTTTCATGGCTACACCTTC
d_call: .; j_call: TRBJ1-1; clone_size: .; v_call: TRBV6-1; cdr3_aa: CASSERQLNTEAFF; cdr3_nt: TGTGCCAGCAGTGAAAGACAGTTGAACACTGAAGCTTTCTTT
d_call: TRBD1; j_call: TRBJ2-7; clone_size: .; v_call: TRBV5-6; cdr3_aa: CASSGDRSSYEQYF; cdr3_nt: TGTGCCAGCAGCGGGGACAGGAGCTCCTACGAGCAGTACTTC
d_call: .; j_call: TRBJ1-1; clone_size: .; v_call: TRBV6-6; cdr3_aa: CASTIPGYGGTEAFF; cdr3_nt: TGTGCCAGCACTATACCGGGGTACGGGGGCACTGAAGCTTTCTTT
d_call: .; j_call: TRBJ1-1; clone_size: .; v_call: TRBV4-1; cdr3_aa: CASSGLGLERSTEAFF; cdr3_nt: TGCGCCAGCAGCGGCCTCGGGTTGGAGCGGTCGACTGAAGCTTTCTTT
d_call: TRBD1; j_call: TRBJ2-6; clone_size: .; v_call: TRBV2; cdr3_aa: CASSEALPPPGQGAFGANVLTF; cdr3_nt: TGTGCCAGCAGTGAAGCGCTTCCGCCCCCGGGACAGGGGGCCTTTGGGGCCAACGTCCTGACTTTC
d_call: TRBD2; j_call: TRBJ2-1; clone_size: .; v_call: TRBV9; cdr3_aa: CASSVSGGSLGDEQFF; cdr3_nt: TGTGCCAGCAGCGTTAGCGGGGGTTCCCTTGGGGATGAGCAGTTCTTC
d_call: .; j_call: TRBJ1-1; clone_size: .; v_call: TRBV6-5; cdr3_aa: CASSYSSGAGTEAFF; cdr3_nt: TGTGCCAGCAGTTACTCGTCAGGGGCCGGAACTGAAGCTTTCTTT
d_call: TRBD1; j_call: TRBJ1-1; clone_size: once; v_call: TRBV6-2/TRBV6-3; cdr3_aa: CASSYYWTGEAFF; cdr3_nt: TGTGCCAGCAGTTACTACTGGACAGGCGAAGCTTTCTTT
d_call: .; j_call: TRBJ1-1; clone_size: .; v_call: TRBV3-1/TRBV3-2; cdr3_aa: CASSQDQDRNTEAFF; cdr3_nt: TGTGCCAGCAGCCAAGATCAGGACAGGAACACTGAAGCTTTCTTT
d_call: .; j_call: TRBJ1-4; clone_size: .; v_call: TRBV12-3/TRBV12-4; cdr3_aa: CASKRGYNEKLFF; cdr3_nt: TGTGCCAGCAAAAGGGGGTATAATGAAAAACTGTTTTTT
d_call: .; j_call: TRBJ1-4; clone_size: .; v_call: TRBV6-2/TRBV6-3; cdr3_aa: CASSRGQATNEKLFF; cdr3_nt: TGTGCCAGCAGCCGTGGACAAGCAACTAATGAAAAACTGTTTTTT
d_call: TRBD1; j_call: TRBJ2-7; clone_size: .; v_call: TRBV10-1; cdr3_aa: CASSKQGSEQYF; cdr3_nt: TGCGCCAGCAGTAAACAGGGGAGCGAGCAGTACTTC
d_call: .; j_call: TRBJ1-2; clone_size: .; v_call: TRBV19; cdr3_aa: CASSLPQGVGYTF; cdr3_nt: TGTGCCAGTAGTCTACCACAGGGTGTGGGCTACACCTTC
d_call: TRBD2; j_call: TRBJ2-2; clone_size: few; v_call: TRBV6-7; cdr3_aa: CASSYVGRLAVTGELFF; cdr3_nt: TGTGCCAGCAGTTACGTAGGAAGACTAGCGGTAACCGGGGAGCTGTTTTTT
d_call: .; j_call: TRBJ2-3; clone_size: .; v_call: TRBV7-9; cdr3_aa: CASRLGLGGDTQYF; cdr3_nt: TGTGCCAGCAGACTAGGGCTCGGCGGGGATACGCAGTATTTT
d_call: TRBD1; j_call: TRBJ1-1; clone_size: .; v_call: TRBV27; cdr3_aa: CASSSGTGLMNTEAFF; cdr3_nt: TGTGCCAGCAGTTCTGGGACAGGGTTGATGAACACTGAAGCTTTCTTT
d_call: .; j_call: TRBJ1-2; clone_size: once; v_call: TRBV20-1; cdr3_aa: CSAIEGDYGYTF; cdr3_nt: TGCAGTGCTATTGAAGGGGACTATGGCTACACCTTC
d_call: .; j_call: TRBJ2-2; clone_size: .; v_call: TRBV5-1; cdr3_aa: CASSLSLSTGELFF; cdr3_nt: TGCGCCAGCAGCTTGAGCCTCTCCACCGGGGAGCTGTTTTTT
d_call: .; j_call: TRBJ1-1; clone_size: .; v_call: TRBV19; cdr3_aa: CASSAGTPEAFF; cdr3_nt: TGTGCCAGTAGTGCAGGGACACCGGAGGCTTTCTTT
d_call: .; j_call: TRBJ1-6; clone_size: .; v_call: TRBV19; cdr3_aa: CASSLDSLNSPLHF; cdr3_nt: TGTGCCAGTAGCCTGGACAGCCTTAATTCACCCCTCCACTTT
d_call: .; j_call: TRBJ1-2; clone_size: .; v_call: TRBV18; cdr3_aa: CASSLSGGDYGYTF; cdr3_nt: TGTGCCAGCTCACTATCGGGCGGGGACTATGGCTACACCTTC
d_call: .; j_call: TRBJ2-2; clone_size: .; v_call: TRBV7-8; cdr3_aa: CASSLRQIAGELFF; cdr3_nt: TGTGCCAGCAGCTTAAGACAGATTGCCGGGGAGCTGTTTTTT
d_call: .; j_call: TRBJ1-2; clone_size: once; v_call: TRBV4-3; cdr3_aa: CASSQSLSHGGKYGYTF; cdr3_nt: TGCGCCAGCAGCCAAAGTCTTAGTCACGGGGGGAAGTATGGCTACACCTTC
d_call: TRBD2; j_call: TRBJ2-7; clone_size: .; v_call: TRBV5-1; cdr3_aa: CASTEGTSGYEQYF; cdr3_nt: TGCGCCAGCACAGAAGGGACTAGCGGTTACGAGCAGTACTTC
d_call: TRBD2; j_call: TRBJ2-7; clone_size: .; v_call: TRBV30; cdr3_aa: CAWSVRGGIKFYEQYF; cdr3_nt: TGTGCCTGGAGTGTACGGGGGGGCATTAAGTTCTACGAGCAGTACTTC
d_call: .; j_call: TRBJ1-1; clone_size: .; v_call: TRBV10-3; cdr3_aa: CAIGDIRDLLF; cdr3_nt: TGTGCCATCGGAGACATCCGGGATTTACTCTTT
d_call: TRBD1; j_call: TRBJ2-3; clone_size: .; v_call: TRBV5-5; cdr3_aa: CASSSRDREPDTQYF; cdr3_nt: TGTGCCAGCAGCTCCCGGGACAGGGAACCAGATACGCAGTATTTT
d_call: .; j_call: TRBJ2-3; clone_size: .; v_call: TRBV10-3; cdr3_aa: CAIGSEGSTDTQYF; cdr3_nt: TGTGCCATCGGGTCTGAGGGTAGCACAGATACGCAGTATTTT
d_call: TRBD1; j_call: TRBJ1-6; clone_size: .; v_call: TRBV30; cdr3_aa: CALRTGSTSYNSPLHF; cdr3_nt: TGTGCCTTGAGGACAGGATCAACCTCCTATAATTCACCCCTCCACTTT
d_call: .; j_call: TRBJ1-1; clone_size: .; v_call: TRBV5-1; cdr3_aa: CASSNTRTEAFF; cdr3_nt: TGCGCCAGCAGCAATACAAGAACTGAAGCTTTCTTT
d_call: TRBD1; j_call: TRBJ2-7; clone_size: .; v_call: TRBV5-4; cdr3_aa: CASSYGQGRSYEQYF; cdr3_nt: TGTGCCAGCAGCTACGGACAGGGCCGCTCCTACGAGCAGTACTTC
d_call: TRBD2; j_call: TRBJ2-5; clone_size: .; v_call: TRBV9; cdr3_aa: CASSLSGTSGGETQYF; cdr3_nt: TGTGCCAGCAGCCTGTCCGGGACTAGCGGGGGAGAGACCCAGTACTTC
d_call: .; j_call: TRBJ2-7; clone_size: few; v_call: TRBV12-5; cdr3_aa: CASGFPFYEQYF; cdr3_nt: TGTGCTAGTGGTTTTCCCTTCTACGAGCAGTACTTC
d_call: .; j_call: TRBJ2-5; clone_size: .; v_call: TRBV13; cdr3_aa: CASSLAAGMDTQYF; cdr3_nt: TGTGCCAGCAGCTTAGCTGCAGGGATGGACACCCAGTACTTC
d_call: .; j_call: TRBJ1-5; clone_size: .; v_call: TRBV11-2; cdr3_aa: CASSLEANQPQHF; cdr3_nt: TGTGCCAGCAGCTTAGAGGCCAATCAGCCCCAGCATTTT
d_call: TRBD2; j_call: TRBJ2-5; clone_size: once; v_call: TRBV5-4; cdr3_aa: CASSFLAGQETQYF; cdr3_nt: TGTGCCAGCAGCTTCCTAGCGGGGCAAGAGACCCAGTACTTC
d_call: .; j_call: TRBJ2-7; clone_size: .; v_call: TRBV18; cdr3_aa: CASSPPAAPSEQYF; cdr3_nt: TGTGCCAGCTCACCACCGGCGGCCCCCAGCGAGCAGTACTTC
d_call: .; j_call: TRBJ1-1; clone_size: .; v_call: TRBV6-5; cdr3_aa: CASRAVGSEAFF; cdr3_nt: TGTGCCAGCAGGGCGGTTGGTAGTGAAGCTTTCTTT